This TCR beta chain emerged from a study of cytomegalovirus exposure and HLA in healthy donors. The overall study: Across roughly 400 genotyped donors, approximately 80% landed in the Caucasian-associated ancestry cluster. Study-level results: Many donors carried some public TCRs, although rarity characterized most TCR sequences. Testing in vitro showed three CMV-associated chains specific for CMV antigens. Some 16,000 TCR beta sequences were associated with HLA alleles at 0.05 false discovery rate in a later analysis.

Germline V CDR1 and CDR2: MNHEY, SVGAGI. V was pared by 6 bases and J by 6 bases, with 9 bases of the junction left unmatched. The CDR3 runs 15 residues. Primers included in the PCR were 60 Vbeta and 13 Jbeta primers. The method was immunoSEQ multiplex PCR; TCRdb's version includes in-frame clones alone and lacks a portion of them. The data show 140,000 or so clones, around 86% seen once. Worth noting for this clone: Its antigen is not known.

J is TRBJ2-7 and V is TRBV6-5; 12 nucleotides line up with TRBD2. This receptor was taken from a female donor in good health and CMV-seronegative. Sample: PBMCs. The CDR3 DNA reads as TGTGCCAGCAGCCCCCTGACTAGCGGGAGATTCGAGCAGTACTTC. It translates to CASSPLTSGRFEQYF.